This T cell receptor (beta chain) was observed in a study of cytomegalovirus exposure and HLA in healthy donors. CDR3 size: 16 residues. Germline V gives CDR1 WNHNN, CDR2 SYGVQD (reference sequence). V lost 2 bases to trimming and J lost 1 base; unmatched junction nucleotides: 7. Whole-study results and caveats: TCR beta sequences reportedly predicted the HLA-A and HLA-B alleles of most subjects accurately.

A note on this clone: Its antigen is as yet unknown.

In the PCR, 60 Vbeta and 13 Jbeta primers were used. The repertoire was sequenced with immunoSEQ multiplex PCR; TCRdb's copy has only in-frame clones and lacks some. The repertoire holds about 160,000 clones, with approximately 72% as singletons. The sequenced sample consisted of PBMCs. This TCR was sampled from a man aged 35 to 55 in good health and CMV-seropositive. The chain employs TRBV10-1 and TRBJ2-7; 8 bases are a match to TRBD1. CDR3 sequence reads: CASSEPRGRGSYEQYF. In nucleotides, the CDR3 is TGCGCCAGCAGTGAGCCCAGGGGGCGCGGGTCCTACGAGCAGTACTTC.